The rows below give T cell receptor beta chains drawn from one sample of a study of blood T cell repertoires in COVID-19. The protocol was immunoSEQ multiplex PCR, while the TCRdb copy is restricted to in-frame clones and leaves out a portion. The table includes approximately 99,000 clones, less than 85% detected once. The material sequenced was peripheral blood. These TCRs come from a woman over 75 with active or convalescent COVID-19. The CDR3 runs from the conserved cysteine through the conserved F or W. Each record gives: CDR3 length, J gene, clone size, D gene, V gene, CDR3 DNA, CDR3 protein. D genes are given only for firm matches. Not all rows give a size; the values are once, few, many and, for expanded clones, a class.

>19|TRBJ2-5|-|TRBD2|TRBV5-1
TGCGCCAGCAGCTTGCGTCCCCCTGGAGCGGGAGGTGATCAAGAGACCCAGTACTTC
CASSLRPPGAGGDQETQYF
>18|TRBJ2-1|-|-|TRBV28
TGTGCCAGCAGGGGGGAACCAAGGAGGGCCGTCTCCTACAATGAGCAGTTCTTC
CASRGEPRRAVSYNEQFF
>13|TRBJ2-3|-|-|TRBV9
TGTGCCAGCAGCGTAGGAGCTTGGGATACGCAGTATTTT
CASSVGAWDTQYF
>13|TRBJ1-1|-|TRBD1|TRBV2
TGTGCCAGCAGAGGGGGCGGTGGCACTGAAGCTTTCTTT
CASRGGGGTEAFF
>12|TRBJ1-2|-|TRBD1|TRBV29-1
TGCAGCGTGCCACAGGGGGGATATGGCTACACCTTC
CSVPQGGYGYTF
>15|TRBJ2-7|-|TRBD1|TRBV5-4
TGTGCCAGCAGCCCACCGGGACAGGGGGCCTACGAGCAGTACTTC
CASSPPGQGAYEQYF
>16|TRBJ2-7|-|TRBD1|TRBV6-6
TGTGCCAGCAGTCCCACCCCCGGGACAGTTTTAGACGAGCAGTACTTC
CASSPTPGTVLDEQYF
>15|TRBJ1-4|-|TRBD1|TRBV28
TGTGCCAGCAGTATCCTACAGGGGGTACATGAAAAACTGTTTTTT
CASSILQGVHEKLFF
>15|TRBJ1-1|many|TRBD1|TRBV19
TGTGCCAGTAGTGAAAGGGACAGGGGTTACACTGAAGCTTTCTTT
CASSERDRGYTEAFF
>15|TRBJ1-3|-|-|TRBV25-1
TGTGCCAGCAGTGTGGCAGGTTTCTCTGGAAACACCATATATTTT
CASSVAGFSGNTIYF
>13|TRBJ1-1|-|-|TRBV30
TGTGCCTGGAGAGGGGGATCCAACACTGAAGCTTTCTTT
CAWRGGSNTEAFF
>13|TRBJ1-5|-|-|TRBV4-2
TGTGCCAGCAGCCAGGCCAGAAATCAGCCCCAGCATTTT
CASSQARNQPQHF
>12|TRBJ1-5|-|-|TRBV7-2
TGTGCCAGCAGCTTAGCCGGTCAGCCCCAGCATTTT
CASSLAGQPQHF
>16|TRBJ2-1|-|TRBD2|TRBV10-1
TGCGCCAGCAGACCGGGACTAGCGGGAGGGCCACATGAGCAGTTCTTC
CASRPGLAGGPHEQFF
>15|TRBJ2-7|-|-|TRBV1
TGCACCAGCAGGTGGGTAGCGGGAGCCCCCTACGAGCAGTACTTC
CTSRWVAGAPYEQYF
>15|TRBJ2-3|-|-|TRBV7-8
TGTGCCAGCAGCCCCGATAGATTAAGCCCAGATACGCAGTATTTT
CASSPDRLSPDTQYF
>14|TRBJ2-1|-|TRBD1|TRBV7-3
TGTGCCAGCAGCCTGGGACAGGGAATGGATGAGCAGTTCTTC
CASSLGQGMDEQFF
>14|TRBJ1-1|-|TRBD1|TRBV6-6
TGTGCCAGCAGGAGAGGACAGGGTAGCGCTGAAGCTTTCTTT
CASRRGQGSAEAFF
>15|TRBJ2-1|-|TRBD1|TRBV18
TGTGCCAGCTCTCAAGAAGTGGACAGGGGGGATGAGCAGTTCTTC
CASSQEVDRGDEQFF
>16|TRBJ1-3|once|TRBD1|TRBV11-2
TGTGCCAGCAGCTTGCGGGGACAGCCTTCTGGAAACACCATATATTTT
CASSLRGQPSGNTIYF
>12|TRBJ1-2|few|-|TRBV7-9
TGTGCCAGCAGCTTGGGCCCGAATGGCTACACCTTC
CASSLGPNGYTF
>14|TRBJ1-2|-|-|TRBV28
TGTGCCAGCAGTTCTGAGACACTTAGCTATGGCTACACCTTC
CASSSETLSYGYTF
>14|TRBJ1-1|-|TRBD1|TRBV5-1
TGTGCCAGCAGCACAGGGGACATGAACACTGAAGCTTTCTTT
CASSTGDMNTEAFF
>14|TRBJ1-2|-|-|TRBV30
TGTGCCTGGCTCCGAACCGGGAGATCTTATGGCTACACCTTC
CAWLRTGRSYGYTF
>12|TRBJ1-1|-|-|TRBV2
TGTGCCAGCAGTGAAGACGGGAATAAAGCTTTCTTT
CASSEDGNKAFF
>15|TRBJ1-1|-|TRBD1|TRBV28
TGTGCCAGCAGCCCCGGGGGGACAGGGAACACTGAAGCTTTCTTT
CASSPGGTGNTEAFF
>16|TRBJ2-1|-|-|TRBV7-9
TGTGCCAGCAGCTTGGCTGGACAACATTCCTACAATGAGCAGTTCTTC
CASSLAGQHSYNEQFF
>15|TRBJ1-1|-|-|TRBV7-9
TGTGCCAGCAGCTTAGCCCTCGGGGGGTTCACTGAAGCTTTCTTT
CASSLALGGFTEAFF
>15|TRBJ2-2|few|TRBD1|TRBV5-4
TGTGCCAGCAGCTTGGTACAGGGGGTGACCGGGGAGCTGTTTTTT
CASSLVQGVTGELFF
>13|TRBJ2-4|once|-|TRBV5-1
TGCGCCAGCAGCTTGGGACAGGAGACAATTCAGTACTTC
CASSLGQETIQYF
>15|TRBJ2-1|-|TRBD1|TRBV6-5
TGTGCCAGCAGAGCCCGGCGACAGGGGACGAATGAGCAGTTCTTC
CASRARRQGTNEQFF
>13|TRBJ2-7|-|-|TRBV7-3
TGTGCCAGCAGCTCCGACGGAGGGAACGAGCAGTACTTC
CASSSDGGNEQYF
>16|TRBJ2-1|-|TRBD2|TRBV28
TGTGCCAGCAGTTTAGTTCGTGCCGCGGGAGGGCCGGTCTTGTTCTTC
CASSLVRAAGGPVLFF
>13|TRBJ2-5|-|-|TRBV5-6
TGTGCCAGCAGCTGGAGTTCTCCGGAGACCCAGTACTTC
CASSWSSPETQYF
>16|TRBJ1-1|-|TRBD1|TRBV28
TGTGCCAGCAGCCCCGGGACAGGGAGAGGTCGGACTGAAGCTTTCTTT
CASSPGTGRGRTEAFF
>19|TRBJ2-2|few|TRBD2|TRBV28
TGTGCCAGCCATCCTCCGGGACTAGCGGGAGGGGCGAACACCGGGGAGCTGTTTTTT
CASHPPGLAGGANTGELFF
>17|TRBJ2-3|-|-|TRBV5-1
TGTGCCAGCAGCTTGAATTCTCAGGGGCGCGGGCCAGATACGCAGTATTTT
CASSLNSQGRGPDTQYF
>16|TRBJ2-1|-|-|TRBV7-3
TGTGCCAGCAGCTCAAGGAGCGGAGCATGGGACAATGAGCAGTTCTTC
CASSSRSGAWDNEQFF
>14|TRBJ2-1|many|TRBD2|TRBV29-1
TGCAGCGTTGTGGGGAGCACTAGCGGTACCGGGCAGTTCTTC
CSVVGSTSGTGQFF
>14|TRBJ2-3|-|TRBD1|TRBV6-1
TGTGCCAGCAGTGACACAGGGGATGCAGATACGCAGTATTTT
CASSDTGDADTQYF
>17|TRBJ2-1|few|TRBD2|TRBV5-1
TGTGCCAGCAGCCTCACTAGCGGGAGGGTCTCCTACAATGAGCAGTTCTTC
CASSLTSGRVSYNEQFF
>11|TRBJ2-1|-|-|TRBV7-2
TGTGCCAGCAGCTTATACGGTGAGCAGTTCTTC
CASSLYGEQFF
>15|TRBJ2-7|-|TRBD1|TRBV5-1
TGCGCCAGCAGCCCTGGGACAGGGACCTCCTACGAGCAGTACTTC
CASSPGTGTSYEQYF
>15|TRBJ1-2|-|-|TRBV6-5
TGTGCCAGCAGAACGGACACAGGGCGTTGGGGTGGCTACACCTTC
CASRTDTGRWGGYTF
>15|TRBJ2-5|-|-|TRBV5-1
TGTGCCAGCAGCGCCATGCTCGCGGGACAAGAGACCCAGTACTTC
CASSAMLAGQETQYF
>16|TRBJ2-5|-|TRBD2|TRBV30
TGTGCCTGGAGTCCGCGGCGGGAGGGCCTCCGAGAGACCCAGTACTTC
CAWSPRREGLRETQYF
>14|TRBJ2-1|-|-|TRBV10-3
TGTGCCATCAGACCCAGTGACATCTACAATGAGCAGTTCTTC
CAIRPSDIYNEQFF
>15|TRBJ2-2|-|-|TRBV12-1
TGTGCCAGCAGCTTTGGATGGCACATCACCGGGGAGCTGTTTTTT
CASSFGWHITGELFF
>16|TRBJ2-1|-|TRBD2|TRBV10-2
TGCGCCAGCATTGGAAGGGGGACTAGCGGGATGAATGAGCAGTTCTTC
CASIGRGTSGMNEQFF
>15|TRBJ1-1|-|-|TRBV5-1
TGCGCCAGCGCCTTAAGCCAGGGGTCATACACTGAAGCTTTCTTT
CASALSQGSYTEAFF
>20|TRBJ1-2|-|-|TRBV7-8
TGTGCCAGCAGCTTAGCAGTAGCGGGGGGGGCGACAGGAGCTAACTATGGCTACACCTTC
CASSLAVAGGATGANYGYTF
>11|TRBJ2-1|few|-|TRBV7-8
TGTGCCAGCAGACTCTACAATGAGCAGTTCTTC
CASRLYNEQFF
>17|TRBJ1-6|-|-|TRBV27
TGTGCCAGCAGTACCGGGACATCTCATTCCTATAATTCACCCCTCCACTTT
CASSTGTSHSYNSPLHF